The source of this T cell receptor beta chain is a study of regulatory T cells in long-lasting Graves disease. Arm-PCR of CDR3 regions and iRepertoire HTBI primers were used to build TCR beta libraries. MiXCR, applied by TCRdb to the multiplex PCR reads, yields one record per CDR3 protein. The sample includes roughly 500,000 distinct CDR3 sequences, more than 20% of them seen just once. Findings and limits, study-wide: Persistent patients shared 2,500 to 3,000 public clonotypes among themselves. Newly diagnosed patients shared fewer, at around 970. Blood alone, not thyroid tissue, was studied.

Sample time point: persistent/refractory GD, antithyroid drugs over 5 years with positive TRAb. The authors made the TCR library using RNA they extracted from PBMCs. Graves' disease diagnosis was established per American Thyroid Association guidelines. A peripheral blood sample, 8 to 10 milliliters in volume, was drawn into EDTA tubes. This clonotype showed up just a few times. Its antigen is unidentified. V lost 3 bases and J lost 9, with 14 bases in between. From germline, CDR1 is ENHRY and CDR2 SYGVKD. This CDR3 region has 13 residues. V and J are TRBV10-3 and TRBJ1-2; D is perhaps TRBD1 (5 bases). Sequencing was performed on peripheral blood mononuclear cells (PBMCs), taken when the disease was refractory, from a patient treated with antithyroid drugs. The receptor was isolated from a female donor with Graves disease. The CDR3 region has the DNA TGTGCCATCAGTGACAGGGAAAAGTTTCGCTACACCTTC. Residues: CAISDREKFRYTF.